The present T cell receptor (beta chain) was sequenced within a study of CD8 T cells in ankylosing spondylitis. Findings of the study overall: Clones tied to disease were said to be significantly enriched in matched ankylosing spondylitis synovial fluid. For ankylosing spondylitis blood, a TCR beta motif of about 8 highly homologous variants appeared characteristic. Some motif variants were previously reported in reactive arthritis synovial fluid and blood. Disease-linked clones bore a CD8+ phenotype and were relatively rare in peripheral blood.

Quantitative 5'-RACE was performed with molecular barcodes, and it yielded the TCR beta libraries. TCRdb itself ran the 5' RACE reads through MiXCR, one entry per CDR3 protein. The data show fewer than 750,000 distinct CDR3 sequences, under 20% seen once. CDR3 length: 14 residues. Trimming shortened V by 8 bases and J by 7 bases, and 21 bases separated the two germline ends. The germline V gene has CDR1 DFQATT and CDR2 SNEGSKA (reference sequence). This clonotype was picked up a small number of times. Its antigen remains unidentified. The sequence was obtained from a male donor with ankylosing spondylitis. The sample taken for sequencing was blood, either unsorted or a sorted T cell fraction (not recorded which). The chain has TRBV20-1 and TRBJ2-1; perhaps TRBD1 as D (7 bases). In DNA, the CDR3 is TGCAGTCCCCAGGGGGGAACCACGAGGAATGAGCAGTTCTTC. Encoded protein: CSPQGGTTRNEQFF.